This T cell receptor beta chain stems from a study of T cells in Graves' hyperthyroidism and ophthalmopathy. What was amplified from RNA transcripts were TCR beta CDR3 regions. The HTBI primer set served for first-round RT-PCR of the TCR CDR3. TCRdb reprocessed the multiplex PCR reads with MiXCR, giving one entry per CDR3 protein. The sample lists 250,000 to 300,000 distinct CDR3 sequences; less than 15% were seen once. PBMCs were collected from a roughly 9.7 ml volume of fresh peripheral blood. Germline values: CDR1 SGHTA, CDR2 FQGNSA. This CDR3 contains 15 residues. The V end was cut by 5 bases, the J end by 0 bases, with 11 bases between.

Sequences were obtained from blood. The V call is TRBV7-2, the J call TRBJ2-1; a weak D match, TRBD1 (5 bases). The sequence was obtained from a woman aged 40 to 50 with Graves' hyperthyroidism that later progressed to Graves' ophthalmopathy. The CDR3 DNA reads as TGTGCCAGCAGCCTGACAGTTAGCTCCTACAATGAGCAGTTCTTC. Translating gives CASSLTVSSYNEQFF.